This T cell receptor beta chain was captured in a study of blood T cell repertoires in COVID-19. In the study overall: Samples came from the United States, Italy and Spain, spanning acute and convalescent COVID-19. T cells, B-cell-depleted T cells, or PBMCs provided the cDNA or gDNA that served as material.

Clones were sequenced by immunoSEQ multiplex PCR, and TCRdb holds only the in-frame ones, with some missing. The sample has about 440,000 clones, approximately 90% seen once. V shed 8 bases and J shed 2 bases, with 19 bases lying between them. Germline CDR1 is MDHEN and CDR2 is SYDVKM. The CDR3 extends over 15 amino acids. The chain combines TRBV28 with TRBJ2-7; tentatively, D is TRBD2 (7 bases). This clonotype was sampled from a woman under 40 with acute or convalescent COVID-19. The sequenced sample was peripheral blood. The CDR3 region is CASESSGGPTYEQYF. The CDR3 region has the DNA TGTGCCAGCGAGAGCTCGGGGGGCCCAACCTACGAGCAGTACTTC.